This T cell receptor (beta chain) was found in a study of blood T cell repertoires in COVID-19. Original analysis: Estimation of nucleated cell counts relied on the amplification of reference gene primers. Clones were read by immunoSEQ multiplex PCR, and TCRdb kept only the in-frame ones, dropping some. V and J calls and clone size are as listed in that table; D and trimming were resolved from the DNA. The sample lists 250,000 to 300,000 clones, about nine tenths occurring once. Those who participated ranged in age from about 18 to 89 years and resided in 20 to 30 US areas. CDR1 is SGHRS and CDR2 is YFSETQ in the germline V gene. The CDR3 is made up of 14 amino acids. The V segment lost 2 bases and the J segment 9 bases; nucleotides outside the gene matches: 3.

The sequence was obtained from a woman in her 40s who had recovered from COVID-19. The sample was PBMCs or T cells enriched from blood (not recorded which). The rearrangement uses TRBV5-1 and TRBJ2-7; 15 bases are shared with TRBD2. The CDR3 DNA sequence: TGCGCCAGCAGCTTCGGGACTAGCGGGGGGCGGCAGTACTTC. This codes for CASSFGTSGGRQYF.